This TCR beta chain was sequenced during a study of CD8+CD57+ T cells in acquired aplastic anemia. About the study: The sorted CD4+ and CD8+ cells yielded an average around 3.2 ug of DNA.

It was genomic DNA that served as the template for profiling TCR beta VDJ and CDR3. In TCRdb, the reads were re-called with MiXCR into one record per CDR3 protein. The sample gives some 92,000 distinct CDR3 sequences, around 62% of which show up once; 60% to 80% is in the top ten. CDR1 is MNHEY and CDR2 is SMNVEV in the germline V gene (reference sequence). Trimming at V came to 0 bases and at J to 8 bases, leaving 7 bases not matched to a gene. CDR3 length: 16 amino acids. Flow cytometry had shown expanded CD8+CD57+ cells in the patients chosen for sequencing. None of the patients had been given any therapy when their blood was sampled. General study results and limits: In common between the patients and the controls were some 28 CD8+ CDR3 sequences. Patients versus controls showed no significant CD8+ Simpson's diversity difference.

About this clonotype itself: The antigen is not known.

The sequence derives from a human donor with aplastic anemia. This rearrangement joins TRBV27 to TRBJ1-2; 12 positions match TRBD1. The sequencing sample was made of sorted CD4+, CD8+, or CD8+CD57+ T cells (not recorded which) from PBMCs. The CDR3 sequence is CASSLSRWDRGQGYTF. For the CDR3, the DNA is TGTGCCAGCAGTTTATCTCGGTGGGACAGGGGGCAGGGCTACACCTTC.